This T cell receptor (beta chain) was captured by sequencing in a study of CD8+ T cells in alopecia areata. Trimming removed 7 bases at V and 2 bases at J, with 21 bases between. Germline loops: CDR1 SQVTM, CDR2 ANQGSEA. CDR3 length: 15 residues. The study's findings and limits: The study found higher clonality in lesional than normal scalp, especially in alopecia totalis/universalis.

Comments on this clone: No antigen is known for it.

Investigators isolated RNA and reverse transcribed it into cDNA to act as the sequencing template. Generated by immunoSEQ multiplex PCR, the TCRdb table keeps only in-frame clones and is missing some. The profile covers 120,000 or so clones, with around 64% appearing a single time and roughly 3.1% taken by the ten largest. This sequence was found in a human donor in good health. The J gene is TRBJ2-7, the V gene TRBV29-1, with unresolved D. Material for sequencing was CD4+ T cells sorted from blood. CDR3 DNA: TGCAGCGCAAGCCCCGAGTCGAGTCGTGCCTACGAGCAGTACTTC. Protein sequence: CSASPESSRAYEQYF.